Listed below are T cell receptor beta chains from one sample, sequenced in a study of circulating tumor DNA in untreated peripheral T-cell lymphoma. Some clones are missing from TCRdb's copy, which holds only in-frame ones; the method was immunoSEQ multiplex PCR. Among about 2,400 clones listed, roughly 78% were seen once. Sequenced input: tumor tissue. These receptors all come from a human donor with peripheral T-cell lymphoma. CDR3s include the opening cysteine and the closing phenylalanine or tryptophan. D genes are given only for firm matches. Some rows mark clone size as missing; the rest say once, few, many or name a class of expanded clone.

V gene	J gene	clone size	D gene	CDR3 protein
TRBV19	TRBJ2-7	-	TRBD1	CASSIERDSANLYEQYF
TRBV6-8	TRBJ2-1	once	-	CASSIQAESYNEQFF
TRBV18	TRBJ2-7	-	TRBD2	CASSPRGTSGSYEQYF
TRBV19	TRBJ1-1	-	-	CASSIGSRASRNTEAFF
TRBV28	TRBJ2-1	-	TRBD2	CASRGLAANNEQFF
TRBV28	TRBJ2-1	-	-	CASSALSSYNEQFF
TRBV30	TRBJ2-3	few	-	CAWSASTDTQYF
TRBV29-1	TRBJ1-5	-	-	CSVETGSSNQPQHF
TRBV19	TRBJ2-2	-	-	CASSIRSPGELFF
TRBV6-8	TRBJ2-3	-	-	CASSYGPADTQYF
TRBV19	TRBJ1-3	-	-	CASILQGPSGNTIYF
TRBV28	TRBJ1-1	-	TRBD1	CASSLPLGQGANTEAFF
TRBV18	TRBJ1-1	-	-	CASSDSRVDTEAFF
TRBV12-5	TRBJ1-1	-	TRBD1	CASGLVRVGQGWSTEAFF
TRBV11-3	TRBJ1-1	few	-	CASSLQGRELTEAFF
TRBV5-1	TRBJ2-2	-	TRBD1	CASSGTGDITGELFF
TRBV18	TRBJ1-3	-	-	CASSPGTVSGNTIYF
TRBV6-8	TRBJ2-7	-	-	CASSYSILADYEQYF
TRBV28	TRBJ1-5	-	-	CASRVKDSPQHF
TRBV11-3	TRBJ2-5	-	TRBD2	CASSQGLAGGPETQYF
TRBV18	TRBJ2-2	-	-	CASSPQSLGGTGELFF
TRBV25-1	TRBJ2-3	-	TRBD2	CASSFLAGGFSSTDTQYF
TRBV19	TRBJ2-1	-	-	CASSTAGWAYNEQFF
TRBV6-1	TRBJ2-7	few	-	CASSEGSVGEQYF
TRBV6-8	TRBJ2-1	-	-	CASSIGFSYNEQFF
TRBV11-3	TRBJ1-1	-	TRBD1	CASSKQGATFEAFF
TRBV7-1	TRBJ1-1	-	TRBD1	CASSLDRGREAFF
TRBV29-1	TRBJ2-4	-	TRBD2	CSVSGSQKNIQYF
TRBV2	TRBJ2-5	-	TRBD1	CASSENPRQGAGETQYF
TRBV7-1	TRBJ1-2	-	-	CASSGSTRAARKTYGYTF
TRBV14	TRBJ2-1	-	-	CASSLRDNNEQFF
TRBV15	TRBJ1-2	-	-	CATSIGGRANYGYTF
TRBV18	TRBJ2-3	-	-	CASSPVGDTQYF
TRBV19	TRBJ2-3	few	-	CASSIGGRDTQYF
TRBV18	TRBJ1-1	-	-	CASSPGLVEAFF
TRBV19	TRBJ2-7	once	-	CASSILSGLGDEQYF
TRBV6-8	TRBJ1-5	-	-	CASSDGSDSRGPQHF
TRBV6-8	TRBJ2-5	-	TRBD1	CASSSGQGRETQYF
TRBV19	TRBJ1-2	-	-	CASSRDRYGYTF
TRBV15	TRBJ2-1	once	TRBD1	CATSRGQDPYNEQFF
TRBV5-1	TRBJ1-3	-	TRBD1	CASSYAAGTASGNTIYF
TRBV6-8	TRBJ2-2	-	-	CASTQRDTGELFF
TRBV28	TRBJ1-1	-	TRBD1	CASSLASRGDTEAFF
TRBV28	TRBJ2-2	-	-	CASRSGTLNTGELFF
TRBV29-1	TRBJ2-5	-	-	CSVEDGTGQETQYF
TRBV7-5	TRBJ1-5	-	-	CASSWGGNRNQPQHF
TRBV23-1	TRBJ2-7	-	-	CASRISGPRRYEQYF
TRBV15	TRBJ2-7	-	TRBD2	CATSSTGGSREQYF
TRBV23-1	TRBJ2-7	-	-	CASSLGPTGGVSYEQYF
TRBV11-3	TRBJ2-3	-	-	CASSADLGGTDTQYF
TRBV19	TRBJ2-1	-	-	CASSAHLGVIKNEQFF
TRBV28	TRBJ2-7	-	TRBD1	CASSSGTVLFDEQYF
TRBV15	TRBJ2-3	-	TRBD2	CATSRISLAGGTDTQYF
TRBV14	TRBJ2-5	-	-	CASSQVGQETQYF
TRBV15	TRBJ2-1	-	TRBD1	CATSNPDRASSYNEQFF
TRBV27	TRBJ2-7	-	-	CATSPSPGAAGTYEQYF
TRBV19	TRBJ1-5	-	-	CASSSPGVVRPQHF